This entry concerns a single T cell receptor (beta chain). The data derive from a study of CD8 T cells in Susac syndrome. From blood CD8+ and CD4+ T cells, the TCR beta chain was sequenced. Matching for age and sex applied to the controls, who were healthy donors. Purification of the CD8+ and CD4+ T cells relied on negative isolation, and TEMRA cells underwent FACS enrichment. Germline V gives CDR1 PRHDT, CDR2 FYEKMQ (reference sequence). The CDR3 has 16 residues. Trimming removed 5 bases from V and 2 bases from J; junction bases left unmatched: 10. RNA in amounts of about 0.45 to 1 ug was reverse transcribed with random hexamers. With immunoSEQ multiplex PCR, TCR beta CDR3 was amplified across 54 Vbeta and 13 Jbeta. TCRdb itself ran the immunoSEQ multiplex PCR reads through MiXCR, one entry per CDR3 protein. The sample has roughly 120,000 distinct CDR3 sequences, around 94% seen once.

The rearrangement links TRBV13 to TRBJ2-7, with 9 nucleotides matching TRBD1. The receptor comes from a human donor in good health. The sample was CD4+ T cells from PBMCs. Here the CDR3 reads CASSAPPGQGPYEQYF. The CDR3 DNA follows: TGTGCCAGCAGCGCGCCCCCGGGACAGGGTCCCTACGAGCAGTACTTC.